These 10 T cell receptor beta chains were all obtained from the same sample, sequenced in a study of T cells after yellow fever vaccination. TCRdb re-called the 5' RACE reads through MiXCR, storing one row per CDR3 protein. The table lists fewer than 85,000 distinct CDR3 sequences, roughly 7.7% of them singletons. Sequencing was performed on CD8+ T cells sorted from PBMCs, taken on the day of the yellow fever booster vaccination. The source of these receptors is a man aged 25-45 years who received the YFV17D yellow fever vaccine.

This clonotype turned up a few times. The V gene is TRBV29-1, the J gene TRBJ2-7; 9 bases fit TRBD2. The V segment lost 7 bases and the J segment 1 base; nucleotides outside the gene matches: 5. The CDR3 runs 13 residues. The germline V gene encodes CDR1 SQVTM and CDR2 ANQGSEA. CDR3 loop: CSALAGASYEQYF. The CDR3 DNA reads TGCAGCGCATTAGCGGGAGCATCCTACGAGCAGTACTTC.

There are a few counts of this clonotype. The CDR3 spells CASSFYQGPAGTGELFF. The CDR3 DNA follows: TGCGCCAGCAGCTTCTACCAGGGCCCGGCGGGCACCGGGGAGCTGTTTTTT. The chain couples TRBV5-1 to TRBJ2-2, with D possibly called TRBD1 or TRBD2 (5 bases each). The germline V and J ends were trimmed by 2 bases and 4 bases, with 18 bases remaining between them. This CDR3 region has 17 residues. CDR1 is SGHRS and CDR2 is YFSETQ in the germline V gene.

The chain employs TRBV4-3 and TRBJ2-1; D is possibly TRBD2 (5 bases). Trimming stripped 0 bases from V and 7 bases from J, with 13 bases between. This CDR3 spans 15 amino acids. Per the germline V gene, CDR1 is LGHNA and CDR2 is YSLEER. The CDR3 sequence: CASSQETPGGNEQFF. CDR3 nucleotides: TGCGCCAGCAGCCAAGAAACCCCCGGAGGTAATGAGCAGTTCTTC.

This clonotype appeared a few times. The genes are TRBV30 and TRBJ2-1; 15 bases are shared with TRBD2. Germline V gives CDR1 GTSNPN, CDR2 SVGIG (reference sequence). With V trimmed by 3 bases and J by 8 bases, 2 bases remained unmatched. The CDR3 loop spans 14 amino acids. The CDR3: CAWRGLAGGHEQFF. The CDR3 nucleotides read TGTGCCTGGAGGGGACTAGCGGGAGGTCATGAGCAGTTCTTC.

The CDR3: CASSLSLRWVSNEQFF. Here the CDR3 DNA reads TGTGCCAGCAGTTTATCCCTAAGGTGGGTCAGCAATGAGCAGTTCTTC. The chain employs TRBV12-3 or TRBV12-4 and TRBJ2-1; the D is unclear. This CDR3 comprises 16 residues. Trimming took off 2 bases at V and 6 bases at J, with 17 bases between the two ends.

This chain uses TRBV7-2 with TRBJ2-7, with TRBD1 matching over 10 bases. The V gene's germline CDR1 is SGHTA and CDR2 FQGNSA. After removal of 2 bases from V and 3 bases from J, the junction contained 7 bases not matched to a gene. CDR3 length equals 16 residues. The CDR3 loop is CASSLSRDRGDYEQYF. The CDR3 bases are TGTGCCAGCAGCTTATCCCGGGACAGGGGTGACTACGAGCAGTACTTC.

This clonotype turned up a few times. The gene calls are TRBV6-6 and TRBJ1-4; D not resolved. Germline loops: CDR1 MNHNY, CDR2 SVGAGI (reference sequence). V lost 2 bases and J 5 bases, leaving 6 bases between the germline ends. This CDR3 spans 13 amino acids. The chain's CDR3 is CASSYVENEKLFF. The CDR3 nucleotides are TGTGCCAGCAGTTACGTGGAGAATGAAAAACTGTTTTTT.

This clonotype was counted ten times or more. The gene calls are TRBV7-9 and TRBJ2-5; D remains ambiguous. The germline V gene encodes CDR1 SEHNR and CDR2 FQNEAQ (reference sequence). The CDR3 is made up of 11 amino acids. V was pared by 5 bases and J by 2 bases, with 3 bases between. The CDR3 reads CASSKQETQYF. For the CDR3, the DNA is TGTGCCAGCAGCAAACAAGAGACCCAGTACTTC.

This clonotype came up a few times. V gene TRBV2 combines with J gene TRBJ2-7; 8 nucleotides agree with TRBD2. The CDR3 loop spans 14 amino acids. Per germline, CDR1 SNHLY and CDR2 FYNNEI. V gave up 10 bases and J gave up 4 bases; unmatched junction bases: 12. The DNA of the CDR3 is TGTGCCACCCAGCAGGGACTAGGATCTTACGAGCAGTACTTC. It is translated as CATQQGLGSYEQYF.

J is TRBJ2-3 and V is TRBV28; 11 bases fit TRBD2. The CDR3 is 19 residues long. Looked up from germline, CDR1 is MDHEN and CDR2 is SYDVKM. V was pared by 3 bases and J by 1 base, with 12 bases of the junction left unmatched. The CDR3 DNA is TGTGCCAGCAGTTTGGTGGTAACTAGCGGGAGTCGCGGCACAGATACGCAGTATTTT. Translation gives CASSLVVTSGSRGTDTQYF.